Listed below are T cell receptor beta chains from one sample, sequenced in a study of cytomegalovirus exposure and HLA in healthy donors. The protocol was immunoSEQ multiplex PCR, while the TCRdb copy is restricted to in-frame clones and leaves out a portion. The sample shows roughly 200,000 clones, roughly 80% of them seen only once. The sample taken for sequencing was PBMCs. The receptors come from a female donor in good health and CMV-seronegative. Each CDR3 is given with its conserved first and last residue. D genes are given only for firm matches. Some rows mark clone size as missing; the rest say once, few, many or name a class of expanded clone.

clone_size: -; v_call: TRBV2; d_call: -; j_call: TRBJ1-2; cdr3_aa: CASTPGEGGYTF; cdr3_nt: TGTGCCAGCACCCCCGGGGAGGGAGGCTACACCTTC
clone_size: -; v_call: TRBV7-8; d_call: TRBD1; j_call: TRBJ1-6; cdr3_aa: CASSPSDRINSPLHF; cdr3_nt: TGTGCCAGCAGCCCCTCGGACAGGATTAATTCACCCCTCCACTTT
clone_size: -; v_call: TRBV4-3; d_call: -; j_call: TRBJ2-1; cdr3_aa: CASSQLLEGNEQFF; cdr3_nt: TGCGCCAGCAGCCAGCTCCTGGAGGGGAATGAGCAGTTCTTC
clone_size: -; v_call: TRBV28; d_call: -; j_call: TRBJ2-1; cdr3_aa: CASSLLNSRSYNEQFF; cdr3_nt: TGTGCCAGCAGTTTACTTAACAGCCGCTCCTACAATGAGCAGTTCTTC
clone_size: -; v_call: TRBV2; d_call: -; j_call: TRBJ1-6; cdr3_aa: CASSGDTSNSPLHF; cdr3_nt: TGTGCCAGCAGTGGGGACACATCAAATTCACCCCTCCACTTT
clone_size: -; v_call: TRBV29-1; d_call: TRBD2; j_call: TRBJ2-1; cdr3_aa: CSTTSGGSIYNEQFF; cdr3_nt: TGCAGCACTACTAGCGGGGGGTCTATCTACAATGAGCAGTTCTTC
clone_size: -; v_call: TRBV10-2; d_call: TRBD2; j_call: TRBJ2-7; cdr3_aa: CASCPGTSGYEQYF; cdr3_nt: TGCGCCAGCTGTCCCGGGACTAGCGGCTACGAGCAGTACTTC
clone_size: -; v_call: TRBV5-8; d_call: -; j_call: TRBJ2-2; cdr3_aa: CASSPREMTGELFF; cdr3_nt: TGTGCCAGCAGCCCCCGGGAGATGACCGGGGAGCTGTTTTTT
clone_size: -; v_call: TRBV7-9; d_call: -; j_call: TRBJ1-2; cdr3_aa: CSTASGYYGYTF; cdr3_nt: TGTTCCACCGCCTCGGGGTACTATGGCTACACCTTC
clone_size: -; v_call: TRBV7-9; d_call: -; j_call: TRBJ1-1; cdr3_aa: CASSLGSRRTEAFF; cdr3_nt: TGTGCCAGCAGCTTAGGGAGTCGGCGAACTGAAGCTTTCTTT
clone_size: -; v_call: TRBV6-6; d_call: -; j_call: TRBJ2-7; cdr3_aa: CASNSDTLFYEQYF; cdr3_nt: TGTGCCAGCAACTCCGACACCCTGTTTTACGAGCAGTACTTC
clone_size: -; v_call: TRBV6-5; d_call: -; j_call: TRBJ1-2; cdr3_aa: CASTQRAGRDGYTF; cdr3_nt: TGTGCCAGCACCCAGAGGGCGGGAAGGGATGGCTACACCTTC
clone_size: -; v_call: TRBV10-2; d_call: -; j_call: TRBJ2-4; cdr3_aa: CASSELAFENIQYF; cdr3_nt: TGCGCCAGCAGTGAACTAGCTTTCGAAAACATTCAGTACTTC
clone_size: -; v_call: TRBV27; d_call: -; j_call: TRBJ1-1; cdr3_aa: CASSLDRLGTEAFF; cdr3_nt: TGTGCCAGCAGTTTAGACAGGCTCGGCACTGAAGCTTTCTTT
clone_size: -; v_call: TRBV9; d_call: TRBD1; j_call: TRBJ2-7; cdr3_aa: CASSVGGQGTIYEQYF; cdr3_nt: TGTGCCAGCAGCGTAGGGGGACAGGGGACCATATACGAGCAGTACTTC
clone_size: -; v_call: TRBV7-3; d_call: -; j_call: TRBJ2-7; cdr3_aa: CASSPPVFCGETYREQYF; cdr3_nt: TGTGCCAGCAGTCCCCCCGTTTTTTGCGGGGAGACCTATCGCGAGCAGTACTTC
clone_size: -; v_call: TRBV21-1; d_call: -; j_call: TRBJ2-1; cdr3_aa: CASNTRVVNEQFF; cdr3_nt: TGTGCCAGCAATACCAGGGTAGTGAATGAGCAGTTCTTC
clone_size: -; v_call: TRBV30; d_call: TRBD1; j_call: TRBJ2-1; cdr3_aa: CAWSDEGQGVYNEQFF; cdr3_nt: TGTGCCTGGAGCGACGAAGGACAGGGTGTGTACAATGAGCAGTTCTTC
clone_size: -; v_call: TRBV5-1; d_call: -; j_call: TRBJ1-2; cdr3_aa: CASSSDSLQNYGYTF; cdr3_nt: TGCGCCAGCAGCTCCGACAGCTTACAAAACTATGGCTACACCTTC
clone_size: -; v_call: TRBV7-8; d_call: TRBD1; j_call: TRBJ1-2; cdr3_aa: CASSQTGDILSGYTF; cdr3_nt: TGTGCCAGCAGCCAAACAGGGGATATTTTGTCGGGCTACACCTTC
clone_size: -; v_call: TRBV4-2; d_call: -; j_call: TRBJ1-2; cdr3_aa: CASSRGTTDSDGYTF; cdr3_nt: TGTGCCAGCAGCAGGGGTACTACCGACAGCGATGGCTACACCTTC
clone_size: few; v_call: TRBV7-9; d_call: -; j_call: TRBJ2-3; cdr3_aa: CASSHQSWGADTQYF; cdr3_nt: TGTGCCAGCAGCCATCAGTCATGGGGAGCAGATACGCAGTATTTT
clone_size: -; v_call: TRBV9; d_call: -; j_call: TRBJ1-1; cdr3_aa: CASSLAGSAEAFF; cdr3_nt: TGTGCCAGCAGCCTTGCAGGGTCCGCTGAAGCTTTCTTT
clone_size: once; v_call: TRBV5-1; d_call: -; j_call: TRBJ2-5; cdr3_aa: CASSQHYGETQYF; cdr3_nt: TGCGCCAGCAGCCAGCACTATGGAGAGACCCAGTACTTC
clone_size: once; v_call: TRBV7-2; d_call: TRBD1; j_call: TRBJ1-4; cdr3_aa: CASSLQGAANEKLFF; cdr3_nt: TGTGCCAGCAGCTTGCAGGGGGCGGCTAATGAAAAACTGTTTTTT
clone_size: -; v_call: TRBV7-9; d_call: -; j_call: TRBJ2-2; cdr3_aa: CASNHGQGELFF; cdr3_nt: TGTGCCAGCAACCATGGACAAGGGGAGCTGTTTTTT
clone_size: -; v_call: TRBV16; d_call: TRBD1; j_call: TRBJ1-2; cdr3_aa: CASSQSSGGHHGYTF; cdr3_nt: TGTGCCAGCAGCCAATCGTCAGGGGGGCATCATGGCTACACCTTC
clone_size: -; v_call: TRBV6-1; d_call: -; j_call: TRBJ1-6; cdr3_aa: CASCPGGNSPLHF; cdr3_nt: TGTGCCAGCTGCCCGGGGGGTAATTCACCCCTCCACTTT
clone_size: few; v_call: TRBV4-2; d_call: -; j_call: TRBJ1-3; cdr3_aa: CASSQDGGGLGSGNTIYF; cdr3_nt: TGTGCCAGCAGCCAAGATGGGGGCGGGCTTGGCTCTGGAAACACCATATATTTT
clone_size: few; v_call: TRBV6-1; d_call: -; j_call: TRBJ1-2; cdr3_aa: CASSVAGGYTF; cdr3_nt: TGTGCCAGCAGTGTGGCGGGTGGCTACACCTTC
clone_size: -; v_call: TRBV7-9; d_call: -; j_call: TRBJ2-5; cdr3_aa: CASSSSGAETQYF; cdr3_nt: TGTGCCAGCAGCTCATCAGGGGCTGAGACCCAGTACTTC
clone_size: -; v_call: TRBV9; d_call: -; j_call: TRBJ1-2; cdr3_aa: CASSVGPGSNYGYTF; cdr3_nt: TGTGCCAGCAGCGTAGGGCCCGGGTCTAACTATGGCTACACCTTC
clone_size: -; v_call: TRBV10-3; d_call: TRBD2; j_call: TRBJ2-2; cdr3_aa: CAISEKSGGNTGELFF; cdr3_nt: TGTGCCATCAGTGAGAAGTCGGGAGGCAATACCGGGGAGCTGTTTTTT
clone_size: -; v_call: TRBV12-5; d_call: TRBD1; j_call: TRBJ1-1; cdr3_aa: CASGARQGLTEAFF; cdr3_nt: TGTGCTAGTGGTGCCAGACAGGGACTTACTGAAGCTTTCTTT
clone_size: -; v_call: TRBV9; d_call: TRBD2; j_call: TRBJ2-5; cdr3_aa: CASSIPGLAEETQYF; cdr3_nt: TGTGCCAGCAGCATACCGGGACTAGCGGAAGAGACCCAGTACTTC
clone_size: -; v_call: TRBV11-2; d_call: -; j_call: TRBJ1-6; cdr3_aa: CASRGFGRENNSPLHF; cdr3_nt: TGTGCCAGCAGGGGATTTGGGAGGGAGAATAATTCACCCCTCCACTTT
clone_size: -; v_call: TRBV7-9; d_call: -; j_call: TRBJ1-3; cdr3_aa: CASSLKERTIYF; cdr3_nt: TGTGCCAGCAGCTTAAAGGAGCGGACCATATATTTT
clone_size: -; v_call: TRBV6-5; d_call: TRBD1; j_call: TRBJ1-2; cdr3_aa: CASRYQGARDGYTF; cdr3_nt: TGTGCCAGCAGATACCAGGGGGCACGGGATGGCTACACCTTC
clone_size: once; v_call: TRBV7-6; d_call: TRBD1; j_call: TRBJ1-4; cdr3_aa: CASTNTGGNEKLFF; cdr3_nt: TGTGCCAGCACCAACACAGGGGGGAATGAAAAACTGTTTTTT
clone_size: -; v_call: TRBV19; d_call: TRBD1; j_call: TRBJ1-1; cdr3_aa: CASSIRTGAMNTEAFF; cdr3_nt: TGTGCCAGTAGTATCCGGACAGGGGCTATGAACACTGAAGCTTTCTTT
clone_size: -; v_call: TRBV10-3; d_call: -; j_call: TRBJ2-3; cdr3_aa: CAISEGLNTDTQYF; cdr3_nt: TGTGCCATCAGTGAGGGACTAAACACAGATACGCAGTATTTT
clone_size: -; v_call: TRBV12-5; d_call: TRBD1; j_call: TRBJ1-6; cdr3_aa: CASGLTGAGNSPLHF; cdr3_nt: TGTGCTAGTGGTTTAACAGGGGCAGGGAATTCACCCCTCCACTTT
clone_size: -; v_call: TRBV7-8; d_call: TRBD1; j_call: TRBJ1-4; cdr3_aa: CASSPQGVEKLFF; cdr3_nt: TGTGCCAGCAGCCCCCAGGGGGTTGAAAAACTGTTTTTT
clone_size: few; v_call: TRBV5-1; d_call: -; j_call: TRBJ2-7; cdr3_aa: CASSLSLNHEQYF; cdr3_nt: TGCGCCAGCAGCTTGTCTCTAAATCACGAGCAGTACTTC
clone_size: -; v_call: TRBV7-3; d_call: TRBD1; j_call: TRBJ1-1; cdr3_aa: CASSLSPGGRTEAFF; cdr3_nt: TGTGCCAGCAGCTTAAGCCCAGGGGGGAGGACTGAAGCTTTCTTT